Following are 12 T cell receptor beta chains from one sample sequenced in a study of shared clonotypes between healthy human individuals (dated by TCRdb to the early 2020s). The protocol used for the library was the immunoSEQ multiplex PCR assay. TCRdb holds this immuneACCESS table with in-frame rearrangements only. Some clones are missing; in checked studies, unresolved V genes explain under half, and the rest has no known cause. Present in this sample are roughly 2 million clones, just under 95% of which were seen just once. Of the sample, 1.1% is held by the ten largest clones. CD8 naive samples were obtained by positive selection for CCR7 among CD45RO-negative cells, yielding a CD45RA+CCR7+ population from which TemRA cells were excluded. Sequencing was performed on naive CD8+ T cells sorted from blood. The cell subset or site label on this specimen signifies: CD45RA+CCR7+. Source of these receptors: a man between 18 and 29 years old in good health.

This chain connects TRBV9 to TRBJ2-3; 8 nucleotides align to TRBD2. This CDR3 has 19 amino acids. Germline V gives CDR1 SGDLS, CDR2 YYNGEE. Trimming took 3 bases from V and 2 from J; bases not matched to a gene: 17. CDR3 in DNA: TGTGCCAGCAGCGCTACCTTACGGACTAGCCCACTCCACACAGATACGCAGTATTTT. This encodes CASSATLRTSPLHTDTQYF.

V and J are TRBV11-2 and TRBJ2-5, with TRBD1 identical over 7 bases. The CDR3 has 14 amino acids. Germline V CDR1 and CDR2: SGHAT, FQNNGV. With V trimmed by 3 bases and J by 4 bases, 5 bases remained unmatched. CDR3 coding DNA: TGTGCCAGCAGCTTTCTAGGGACAGTAGAGACCCAGTACTTC. Translating it yields CASSFLGTVETQYF. Together with reference TRBV11-2 and TRBJ2-5, the CDR3 gives the full variable domain: EAGVAQSPRYKIIEKRQSVAFWCNPISGHATLYWYQQILGQGPKLLIQFQNNGVVDDSQLPKDRFSAERLKGVDSTLKIQPAKLEDSAVYLCASSFLGTVETQYFGPGTRLLVL.

The V gene is TRBV5-8, the J gene TRBJ2-3; 10 bases line up with TRBD1. CDR3 size: 16 residues. The V gene end was trimmed by 6 bases and the J gene end by 0 bases; junction bases not matched to a gene: 7. Germline V gene data show CDR1 as SGHTS and CDR2 as YDEGEE. CDR3 sequence: CASTDDRGLSTDTQYF. In DNA form, the CDR3 reads TGTGCCAGCACCGACGACAGGGGGCTGAGCACAGATACGCAGTATTTT. Using reference TRBV5-8 and TRBJ2-3 for the parts outside the CDR3, the full variable domain is EAGVTQSPTHLIKTRGQQATLRCSPISGHTSVYWYQQALGLGLQFLLWYDEGEERNRGNFPPRFSGRQFPNYSSELNVNALELEDSALYLCASTDDRGLSTDTQYFGPGTRLTVL.

The chain joins TRBV25-1 to TRBJ1-2, with no clear D. CDR1 MGHDK and CDR2 SYGVNS come from the germline V gene. V was cut by 1 base and J by 5 bases, with 8 bases left in between. The CDR3 covers 13 residues. The CDR3 DNA sequence: TGTGCCAGCAGTGAATTAGGTTATTATGGCTACACCTTC. It codes for CASSELGYYGYTF.

This chain links TRBV7-9 with TRBJ1-4; D may be TRBD1 (5 bases). CDR1 is SEHNR and CDR2 is FQNEAQ in the germline V gene (reference sequence). The CDR3 has 14 residues. Trimming cost V 8 bases and J 5 bases, with 15 bases left between them. The CDR3 is CASVRADLNEKLFF. The CDR3, as DNA: TGTGCCAGCGTCAGGGCCGACCTAAATGAAAAACTGTTTTTT.

The chain employs TRBV30 and TRBJ2-7; D is possibly TRBD2 (5 bases). Trimming removed 0 bases at V and 1 base at J, with 10 bases between. The CDR3 runs to 14 residues. Germline V gene lookup returns CDR1 GTSNPN and CDR2 SVGIG (reference sequence). The CDR3 DNA sequence: TGTGCCTGGAGTGTACGGGGAATATCCTACGAGCAGTACTTC. This translates into CAWSVRGISYEQYF.

This clone appeared once. The genes are TRBV9 and TRBJ2-7; 7 bases map to TRBD1. The germline V gene encodes CDR1 SGDLS and CDR2 YYNGEE. V shed 3 bases, J shed 5 bases, and the junction held 14 bases outside the gene matches. The length of the CDR3 is 16 residues. As DNA, the CDR3 is TGTGCCAGCAGCGGGGCTTTGACAGGGAGCCAGAACGAGCAGTACTTC. The encoded protein is CASSGALTGSQNEQYF. The full variable domain, with the rest looked up from reference TRBV9 and TRBJ2-7, is DSGVTQTPKHLITATGQRVTLRCSPRSGDLSVYWYQQSLDQGLQFLIQYYNGEERAKGNILERFSAQQFPDLHSELNLSSLELGDSALYFCASSGALTGSQNEQYFGPGTRLTVT.

About this clone: A much larger clonotype is one base distant, so this may be a read error. The identical CDR3 is also encoded by other nucleotide sequences in the sample. The chain uses TRBV11-2 and TRBJ1-2; D is perhaps TRBD1 (6 bases). Deletions cut 5 bases from V and 4 bases from J, with 8 bases between. From germline, CDR1 is SGHAT and CDR2 FQNNGV. CDR3 size: 12 residues. CDR3 residues: CASSLDSYGYTF. Written as DNA, the CDR3 is TGTGCCAGCAGCCTGGACAGCTATGGCTACACCTTC.

The chain combines TRBV7-9 with TRBJ2-3, with D maybe TRBD1 (6 bases). Trimming shortened V by 4 bases and J by 0 bases, and 14 bases separated the two germline ends. The CDR3 runs 16 residues. Germline lookup yields CDR1 SEHNR and CDR2 FQNEAQ (reference sequence). The CDR3 DNA reads TGTGCCAGCAGCTCCCCAGACAGGCCTAGCACAGATACGCAGTATTTT. Translating it yields CASSSPDRPSTDTQYF.

The J gene is TRBJ2-5, the V gene TRBV5-1; 9 positions match TRBD1. V was clipped by 2 bases and J by 1 base; unmatched bases: 6. In germline, CDR1 is SGHRS, CDR2 YFSETQ. This CDR3 is built from 16 residues. CDR3 nucleotides: TGCGCCAGCAGCTTAGACAGGGGGAGTATCCAAGAGACCCAGTACTTC. It is translated as CASSLDRGSIQETQYF.

The genes are TRBV19 and TRBJ2-7; D is perhaps TRBD2 (6 bases). CDR3 length: 13 amino acids. CDR1 is LNHDA and CDR2 is SQIVND in the germline V gene (reference sequence). Trimming took off 7 bases at V and 3 bases at J, with 13 bases between the two ends. The CDR3 DNA is TGTGCCAGTAAAGGAGGGATTGGCTACGAGCAGTACTTC. Its protein product is CASKGGIGYEQYF.

The chain joins TRBV9 to TRBJ2-7, with D tentatively TRBD2 (6 bases). The CDR3 is 14 residues long. V was shortened by 3 bases and J by 6 bases, with 16 bases between the two germline ends. CDR1 is SGDLS and CDR2 is YYNGEE in the germline V gene. CDR3 loop: CASSDGVGGIEQYF. CDR3 sequence (DNA): TGTGCCAGCAGCGATGGCGTCGGGGGAATCGAGCAGTACTTC.